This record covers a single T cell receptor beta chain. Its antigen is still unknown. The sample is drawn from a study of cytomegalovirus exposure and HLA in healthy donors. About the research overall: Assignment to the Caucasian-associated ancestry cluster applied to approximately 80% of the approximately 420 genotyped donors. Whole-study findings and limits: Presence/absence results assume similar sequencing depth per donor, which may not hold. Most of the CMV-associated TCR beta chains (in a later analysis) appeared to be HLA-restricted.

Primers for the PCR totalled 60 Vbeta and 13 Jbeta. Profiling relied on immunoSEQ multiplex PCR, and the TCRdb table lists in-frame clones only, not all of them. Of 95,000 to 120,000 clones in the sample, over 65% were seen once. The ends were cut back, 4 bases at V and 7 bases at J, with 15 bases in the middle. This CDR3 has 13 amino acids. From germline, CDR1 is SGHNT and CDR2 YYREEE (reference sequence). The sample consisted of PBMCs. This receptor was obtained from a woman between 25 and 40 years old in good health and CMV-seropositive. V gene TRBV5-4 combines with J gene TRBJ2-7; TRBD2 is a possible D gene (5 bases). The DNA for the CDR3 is TGTGCCAGCAGCATGCAAAGTACGGGGGAGCAGTACTTC. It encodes CASSMQSTGEQYF.